The rows below give T cell receptor beta chains drawn from one sample of a study of blood T cell repertoires in COVID-19. Assay: immunoSEQ multiplex PCR; the TCRdb copy retains only in-frame clones and omits some. The sample carries 150,000 to 200,000 clones, approximately 90% recorded once. The sample consisted of PBMCs or T cells enriched from blood (not recorded which). These TCRs come from a woman aged 40 to 50 in a cohort exposed to, infected with or recovered from COVID-19 (not recorded which). The CDR3 runs from the conserved cysteine through the conserved F or W. Fields, in order: V gene, D gene, J gene, clone size, CDR3 protein, CDR3 DNA. D genes are given only for firm matches. Only some rows state a clone size, as once, few, many or a class for expanded clones.

TRBV7-9,.,TRBJ1-5,.,CASSNDFGIQPQHF,TGTGCCAGCAGCAACGATTTCGGGATTCAGCCCCAGCATTTT
TRBV19,TRBD2,TRBJ2-3,.,CASSHFTGTKDTQYF,TGTGCCAGTAGCCATTTCACCGGGACTAAAGATACGCAGTATTTT
TRBV6-5,TRBD1,TRBJ1-1,.,CASNRQGGTEAFF,TGTGCCAGCAATCGACAGGGTGGTACTGAAGCTTTCTTT
TRBV9,.,TRBJ1-1,.,CASSPGVFMNTEAFF,TGTGCCAGCAGCCCCGGGGTCTTCATGAACACTGAAGCTTTCTTT
TRBV19,TRBD1,TRBJ2-7,.,CASRPHRGPYEQYF,TGTGCCAGTAGACCCCACAGGGGCCCCTACGAGCAGTACTTC
TRBV24-1,.,TRBJ1-5,.,CATSGSGNQPQHF,TGTGCCACCTCTGGGAGCGGCAATCAGCCCCAGCATTTT
TRBV27,.,TRBJ2-7,.,CASSLRDTYEQYF,TGTGCCAGCAGTTTAAGGGACACCTACGAGCAGTACTTC
TRBV19,TRBD1,TRBJ1-2,.,CASSAPGTGGPYGYTF,TGTGCCAGTAGTGCCCCCGGGACAGGGGGCCCTTATGGCTACACCTTC
TRBV4-1,.,TRBJ1-5,.,CASSQVLLTDLNQPQHF,TGCGCCAGCAGCCAAGTTCTCCTAACAGATCTCAATCAGCCCCAGCATTTT
TRBV7-8,.,TRBJ1-4,.,CASSFVPGSNEKLFF,TGTGCCAGCAGCTTTGTTCCGGGTTCTAATGAAAAACTGTTTTTT
TRBV24-1,TRBD1,TRBJ2-7,.,CATSDGTGGAYEQYF,TGTGCCACCAGCGACGGGACAGGGGGCGCGTACGAGCAGTACTTC
TRBV10-3,TRBD1,TRBJ1-5,.,CAISDPRTGGENQPQHF,TGTGCCATCAGTGACCCCCGAACAGGGGGGGAAAATCAGCCCCAGCATTTT
TRBV27,TRBD1,TRBJ1-1,once,CASSFQGAPGAFF,TGTGCCAGCAGTTTCCAGGGGGCGCCGGGAGCTTTCTTT
TRBV7-9,.,TRBJ2-3,.,CASSSGAPGQYF,TGTGCCAGCAGCTCAGGGGCTCCGGGGCAGTATTTT
TRBV7-2,.,TRBJ2-2,.,CASSLAAVVYEGGELFF,TGTGCCAGCAGCTTAGCTGCGGTGGTCTACGAGGGCGGGGAGCTGTTTTTT
TRBV27,.,TRBJ2-5,.,CASSLFAGSQETQYF,TGTGCCAGCAGTTTATTTGCAGGATCTCAAGAGACCCAGTACTTC
TRBV6-2/TRBV6-3,TRBD2,TRBJ2-7,.,CASSSLRRAGGYEQYF,TGTGCCAGCAGTTCCCTCCGCAGAGCGGGAGGGTACGAGCAGTACTTC
TRBV6-5,TRBD1,TRBJ1-1,.,CASRTGGFAEAFF,TGTGCCAGCAGGACAGGGGGTTTTGCTGAAGCTTTCTTT
TRBV5-1,.,TRBJ1-1,.,CASSARGNTEAFF,TGCGCCAGCAGCGCCCGGGGGAACACTGAAGCTTTCTTT
TRBV19,.,TRBJ1-1,once,CASSIGLQGGNTEAFF,TGTGCCAGTAGTATAGGGTTACAGGGCGGTAACACTGAAGCTTTCTTT
TRBV7-9,TRBD1,TRBJ1-5,.,CASSPTGSNQPQHF,TGTGCCAGCAGCCCGACAGGGTCCAATCAGCCCCAGCATTTT
TRBV11-3,TRBD1,TRBJ1-6,.,CASRQGAASPLHF,TGTGCCAGCAGGCAGGGGGCCGCTTCACCCCTCCACTTT
TRBV11-3,.,TRBJ1-1,.,CASSLVGNTEAFF,TGTGCCAGCAGCTTAGTCGGGAACACTGAAGCTTTCTTT
TRBV10-3,.,TRBJ2-3,.,CAISESRDTQYF,TGTGCCATCAGTGAGTCGAGGGATACGCAGTATTTT
TRBV4-1,.,TRBJ1-6,.,CASSQESEYPGSPLHF,TGCGCCAGCAGCCAAGAATCTGAGTACCCGGGTTCACCCCTCCACTTT
TRBV6-5,TRBD1,TRBJ1-1,.,CASRDREATEAFF,TGTGCCAGCCGGGACAGGGAGGCCACTGAAGCTTTCTTT
TRBV5-1,.,TRBJ2-3,.,CASSLVVPSTDTQYF,TGCGCCAGCAGCTTGGTCGTCCCGAGCACAGATACGCAGTATTTT
TRBV11-2,TRBD2,TRBJ2-7,.,CASSPTSGTRATYEQYF,TGTGCCAGCAGCCCAACATCCGGGACTAGGGCTACCTACGAGCAGTACTTC
TRBV5-4,TRBD1,TRBJ1-2,.,CASSPRTGVRYGYTF,TGTGCCAGCAGCCCTCGGACAGGGGTGCGCTATGGCTACACCTTC
TRBV7-8,TRBD1,TRBJ1-2,.,CASSLIPPSGGEGYTF,TGTGCCAGCAGCTTAATCCCTCCCTCAGGGGGCGAGGGCTACACCTTC
TRBV4-3,TRBD2,TRBJ2-7,.,CASSQDGRGRDEQYF,TGCGCCAGCAGCCAGGACGGACGGGGGAGGGACGAGCAGTACTTC
TRBV19,.,TRBJ1-1,.,CASWGEGRAFF,TGTGCCAGTTGGGGAGAAGGGAGAGCTTTCTTT
TRBV14,TRBD1,TRBJ1-6,.,CASSAGQKISSYNSPLHF,TGTGCCAGCAGTGCGGGACAGAAGATCAGCTCCTATAATTCACCCCTCCACTTT
TRBV7-6,.,TRBJ2-7,.,CASSLTGSENYEQYF,TGTGCCAGCAGCTTGACAGGCTCGGAAAACTACGAGCAGTACTTC
TRBV5-4,TRBD2,TRBJ2-1,.,CASSFTSGGNNEQFF,TGTGCCAGCAGCTTTACTAGCGGGGGGAACAATGAGCAGTTCTTC
TRBV7-2,.,TRBJ2-1,.,CASSLIGVDEQFF,TGTGCCAGCAGCTTAATCGGTGTGGATGAGCAGTTCTTC
TRBV7-9,.,TRBJ2-5,.,CASSLLETQYF,TGTGCCAGCAGCTTACTAGAGACCCAGTACTTC
TRBV11-2,TRBD1,TRBJ1-3,.,CASSFYQQGANTIYF,TGTGCCAGCAGCTTTTATCAACAGGGGGCTAACACCATATATTTT
TRBV5-6,TRBD1,TRBJ1-1,.,CASSFRDSNTEAFF,TGTGCCAGCAGCTTTCGGGACAGCAACACTGAAGCTTTCTTT
TRBV13,.,TRBJ2-1,.,CASSSRRGQEGYNEQFF,TGTGCCAGCAGCTCGCGAAGAGGGCAGGAAGGTTACAATGAGCAGTTCTTC
TRBV27,TRBD1,TRBJ1-6,.,CASRGRSGQNNSPLHF,TGTGCCAGCAGAGGCCGATCGGGACAGAATAATTCACCCCTCCACTTT
TRBV5-1,.,TRBJ2-3,.,CASSIITDTQYF,TGCGCCAGCAGCATCATTACAGATACGCAGTATTTT
TRBV11-2,TRBD2,TRBJ2-7,.,CASSLRPREGTPYEQYF,TGTGCCAGCAGCTTGAGGCCGCGGGAGGGCACCCCATACGAGCAGTACTTC
TRBV6-2/TRBV6-3,TRBD1,TRBJ2-7,many,CASSYSKDRVNYEQYF,TGTGCCAGCAGTTACTCGAAGGACAGGGTTAACTACGAGCAGTACTTC
TRBV15,.,TRBJ1-5,.,CATSRGVRTLDQPQHF,TGTGCCACCAGCCGGGGGGTACGGACGCTCGATCAGCCCCAGCATTTT
TRBV19,TRBD1,TRBJ1-2,.,CASATGTGIRIYGYTF,TGTGCCAGTGCTACCGGGACAGGGATTAGGATCTATGGCTACACCTTC
TRBV7-2,TRBD2,TRBJ2-3,.,CASSLNGRNTDTQYF,TGTGCCAGCAGCTTGAACGGGAGGAACACAGATACGCAGTATTTT
TRBV7-2,.,TRBJ2-5,once,CASSSTGQETQYF,TGTGCCAGCAGCTCGACAGGACAAGAGACCCAGTACTTC
TRBV24-1,TRBD1,TRBJ1-1,.,CATSDAGTANTEAFF,TGTGCCACCAGTGACGCCGGGACAGCCAACACTGAAGCTTTCTTT
TRBV6-4,TRBD1,TRBJ2-3,.,CASRDFGTVEDTDTQYF,TGTGCCAGCAGGGACTTTGGGACAGTCGAAGACACAGATACGCAGTATTTT
TRBV19,.,TRBJ2-5,.,CASSQTQQETQYF,TGTGCCAGTAGCCAAACACAGCAAGAGACCCAGTACTTC